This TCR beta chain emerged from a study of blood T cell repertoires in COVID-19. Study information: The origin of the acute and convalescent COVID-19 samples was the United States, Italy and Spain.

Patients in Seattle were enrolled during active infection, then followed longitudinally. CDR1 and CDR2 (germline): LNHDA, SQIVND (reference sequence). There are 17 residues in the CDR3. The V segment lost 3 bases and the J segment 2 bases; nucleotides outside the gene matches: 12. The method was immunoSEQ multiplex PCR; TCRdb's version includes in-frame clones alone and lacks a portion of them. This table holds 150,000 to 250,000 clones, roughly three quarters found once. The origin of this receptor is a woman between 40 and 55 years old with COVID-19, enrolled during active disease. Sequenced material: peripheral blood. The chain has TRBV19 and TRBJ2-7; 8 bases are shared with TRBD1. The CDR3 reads CASSILHTGGPTYEQYF. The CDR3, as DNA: TGTGCCAGTAGTATCCTCCATACAGGGGGACCAACCTACGAGCAGTACTTC.